This paragraph reports one T cell receptor beta chain. Profiled with immunoSEQ multiplex PCR; TCRdb holds only in-frame clones, not every one. The table records tens of thousands of clones, roughly 92% of them present only once. The data derive from a study of T cell changes during pregnancy in multiple sclerosis. This material consisted of peripheral blood, taken in the second trimester of pregnancy. This TCR was sampled from a female donor with multiple sclerosis, enrolled in a pregnancy study.

CDR3 coding DNA: TGTGCCAGCAGCTTATTCAGGGGAACAGATACGCAGTATTTT. The encoded protein is CASSLFRGTDTQYF. The V and J genes are TRBV7-6 and TRBJ2-3, with D perhaps TRBD1 (6 bases). The length of the CDR3 is 14 residues. In germline, CDR1 is SGHVS, CDR2 FNYEAQ. Trimming shortened V by 2 bases and J by 3 bases, and 9 bases separated the two germline ends.